The clone carrying this TCR beta chain was seen ten or more times. The record originates from a study of T-cell memory formation after mild COVID-19. TCRdb redid the calling of the 5' RACE reads with MiXCR, one entry per CDR3 protein. Found here are about 250,000 distinct CDR3 sequences, 15% to 20% of them singletons; the top ten hold 3.5%. V lost 4 bases to trimming and J lost 6 bases, with 16 bases between them. This CDR3 has 13 amino acids. Germline CDR1 is SQVTM and CDR2 is ANQGSEA. Sequences were obtained from PBMCs or a T cell subset sorted from them (not recorded which). The chain joins TRBV29-1 to TRBJ2-7; maybe TRBD2 (6 bases). This receptor was identified in a man aged 18 to 35 who had mild COVID-19 (a few samples of this study predate the infection). Cell type and time point are not known. The CDR3 here is CSVAGTGAAEQYF. The CDR3 nucleotides read TGCAGCGTTGCAGGGACGGGAGCGGCCGAGCAGTACTTC.